The 15 T cell receptor beta chains below all came from one sample that was sequenced in a study of response to subunit inactivated influenza vaccine (dated by TCRdb to 2017 to 2018). In the paper's terms, the time point label means: approximately 40 days after influenza vaccine administration. The method behind the library was RT-PCR. Sequenced on an Illumina HiSeq 2500. Through fastp at Q25 and MiXCR, TCRdb rebuilt clones from the public reads, retaining in-frame beta chains. A single entry per CDR3 protein holds the most common genes and DNA from its merged rows. The sample contains around 500,000 distinct CDR3 sequences, about a tenth of them found a single time. About 12% of the sample is taken by the ten largest. This material consisted of PBMCs from blood, taken roughly 45 days after vaccination. The receptors stem from a man aged 50-59 years who received an inactivated influenza vaccine. Donor details come from another sample of the same person, matched by shared clones.

This clonotype was counted many times. The chain employs TRBV5-1 and TRBJ2-2, with 7 bases identical to TRBD2. J was trimmed by 6 bases and V by 5 bases; bases with no gene match: 10. This CDR3 contains 15 residues. Germline V gene lookup returns CDR1 SGHRS and CDR2 YFSETQ. Written as DNA, the CDR3 is TGCGCCAGCAGGGCCAGCGGGATAGGGGCCGGGGAGCTGTTTTTT. It yields the protein CASRASGIGAGELFF.

This chain joins TRBV7-9 and TRBJ2-3; D is perhaps TRBD2 (5 bases). This CDR3 is built from 16 residues. Germline-derived CDR1 and CDR2 are SEHNR and FQNEAQ (reference sequence). Trimming took 5 bases from V and 4 from J, leaving 19 bases between them. CDR3 sequence reads: CASSRTGLVGADTQYF. Here the CDR3 DNA reads TGTGCCAGCAGCCGGACTGGGTTGGTTGGCGCAGATACGCAGTATTTT.

V is TRBV2 and J is TRBJ2-3, with TRBD1 matching 9 bases. The CDR3 length is 14 residues. Germline values: CDR1 SNHLY, CDR2 FYNNEI. V lost 6 bases to trimming and J lost 8 bases; unmatched junction nucleotides: 9. CDR3 sequence reads: CASSKGQGLGTQYF. The CDR3 nucleotides read TGTGCCAGCAGCAAAGGACAGGGGCTTGGTACGCAGTATTTT.

V and J are TRBV4-1 and TRBJ1-3; TRBD1 is a possible D gene (5 bases). CDR1 and CDR2 (germline): MGHRA, YSYEKL. Trimming pared 0 bases from V and 3 bases from J, leaving 9 bases between. This CDR3 has 15 residues. The CDR3 nucleotides are TGCGCCAGCAGCCAAGATCAGGGAGTTGGAAACACCATATATTTT. This encodes CASSQDQGVGNTIYF.

The chain carries TRBV5-5 and TRBJ1-5; 7 nucleotides align to TRBD1. V lost 4 bases, J lost 3 bases, and 4 bases stayed unmatched. CDR1 SGHKS and CDR2 YYEKEE come from the germline V gene (reference sequence). The CDR3 length is 14 residues. In nucleotides, the CDR3 is TGTGCCAGCAGCGGCGGGACAGTCAATCAGCCCCAGCATTTT. Amino acid sequence: CASSGGTVNQPQHF.

This chain connects TRBV28 to TRBJ2-7; tentatively, D is TRBD1 or TRBD2 (5 bases each). Germline V CDR1 and CDR2: MDHEN, SYDVKM. V lost 6 bases and J lost 0, with 18 bases in between. The CDR3 covers 16 residues. The DNA for the CDR3 is TGTGCCAGCAGACCCAGGGCGGGCCGGTCCTCCTACGAGCAGTACTTC. Its translation is CASRPRAGRSSYEQYF.

At least ten counts were recorded for this clonotype. The chain combines TRBV5-1 with TRBJ1-2; 11 nucleotides agree with TRBD1. The CDR3 has 15 amino acids. The germline CDR1 and CDR2 sequences are SGHRS and YFSETQ. Losses at the gene ends were 4 bases for V and 5 bases for J; bases not matched to a gene: 7. CDR3: CASSPGTGGKYGYTF. In DNA, the CDR3 is TGCGCCAGCAGCCCGGGGACAGGGGGAAAGTATGGCTACACCTTC. Filled out from reference TRBV5-1 and TRBJ1-2, the complete variable domain reads KAGVTQTPRYLIKTRGQQVTLSCSPISGHRSVSWYQQTPGQGLQFLFEYFSETQRNKGNFPGRFSGRQFSNSRSEMNVSTLELGDSALYLCASSPGTGGKYGYTFGSGTRLTVV.

This clonotype was counted a few times. The V gene is TRBV5-1, the J gene TRBJ2-5; 10 nucleotides line up with TRBD2. The CDR3 is 18 amino acids. Germline V lookup: CDR1 SGHRS, CDR2 YFSETQ. V dropped 0 bases and J dropped 1; count of bases not matched to a gene: 9. The CDR3 loop reads CASSLGPSGSVSQETQYF. The CDR3 DNA follows: TGCGCCAGCAGCTTGGGGCCTAGCGGGAGTGTATCCCAAGAGACCCAGTACTTC.

The chain is built from TRBV20-1 and TRBJ1-2; unclear D gene. Trimming took 5 bases from V and 0 from J, leaving 13 bases between them. CDR3 length equals 14 residues. Germline CDR1 reads DFQATT; CDR2 reads SNEGSKA (reference sequence). The chain's CDR3 is CSAPAAVANYGYTF. The CDR3 DNA reads as TGCAGTGCTCCCGCGGCCGTAGCTAACTATGGCTACACCTTC.

This clonotype was detected ten times or more. The chain recombines TRBV11-2 with TRBJ2-1, with D perhaps matching TRBD1 (5 bases). The CDR3 is 15 amino acids. Germline CDR1 reads SGHAT; CDR2 reads FQNNGV. V lost 1 base to trimming and J lost 6 bases, with 13 bases between them. CDR3 nucleotides: TGTGCCAGCAGCTTAGGTCAGGGTAAGGGCAATGAGCAGTTCTTC. Encoded protein: CASSLGQGKGNEQFF.

In its sample, this clonotype was seen many times. The rearrangement joins TRBV7-2 to TRBJ2-7; D remains ambiguous. The length of the CDR3 is 16 residues. Trimming removed 8 bases at V and 1 base at J, with 21 bases between. Germline lookup yields CDR1 SGHTA and CDR2 FQGNSA. CDR3 DNA: TGTGCCAGCCTTAGGCTAACCTTAAGTGGGTCCTACGAGCAGTACTTC. It codes for CASLRLTLSGSYEQYF.

As regards this clonotype: A read error may account for a junction end that differs from germline. This chain links TRBV2 with TRBJ2-7; 9 bases are shared with TRBD1. Per the germline V gene, CDR1 is SNHLY and CDR2 is FYNNEI. This CDR3 has 14 residues. CDR3 region: CASGDGTGSYEQYF. The CDR3, as DNA: TGTGCCAGCGGTGACGGGACAGGGTCCTACGAGCAGTACTTC.

In regard to this clonotype: Compared with germline, one end of the junction differs, possibly owing to a read error. V and J are TRBV18 and TRBJ2-1, with D maybe TRBD2 (5 bases). This CDR3 spans 16 amino acids. CDR1 and CDR2 from the germline V gene are KGHSH and LQKENI. The CDR3 coding sequence is TGTTCCAGCTCACCACCAGGAAGCGGACTCTACAATGAGCAGTTCTTC. It translates to CSSSPPGSGLYNEQFF.

This clonotype has more than one count but fewer than ten. V and J are TRBV5-1 and TRBJ2-5; D unclear. CDR3 length: 12 amino acids. The V gene's germline CDR1 is SGHRS and CDR2 YFSETQ. Trimming removed 6 bases from V and 4 bases from J, with 10 bases in between. The CDR3 loop reads CASTFPGETQYF. In DNA, the CDR3 is TGCGCCAGCACCTTCCCCGGAGAGACCCAGTACTTC.

In DNA, the CDR3 is TGTGCCTGGAGGAGCTCTGGGGCCAACGTCCTGACTTTC. It yields the protein CAWRSSGANVLTF. The chain uses TRBV30 and TRBJ2-6; D remains unclear. CDR3 length: 13 amino acids. Germline V gene data show CDR1 as GTSNPN and CDR2 as SVGIG (reference sequence). The V end was cut by 3 bases, the J end by 0 bases, with 3 bases between. Using reference TRBV30 and TRBJ2-6 for the parts outside the CDR3, the full variable domain is SQTIHQWPATLVQPVGSPLSLECTVEGTSNPNLYWYRQAAGRGLQLLFYSVGIGQISSEVPQNLSASRPQDRQFILSSKKLLLSDSGFYLCAWRSSGANVLTFGAGSRLTVL.